This T cell receptor beta chain was observed in a study of blood T cell repertoires in COVID-19. Study details: Collection of acute and convalescent COVID-19 samples took place in the United States, Italy and Spain. PBMCs, B-cell-depleted T cells, or T cells provided the cDNA or gDNA that made up the material.

Per the original methods: By means of reference gene primer amplification, nucleated cell counts were estimated. Produced via immunoSEQ multiplex PCR; TCRdb's table is partial and in-frame only. The D gene and trimming were derived from the DNA, and the V and J assignments and clone size from that table. This sample has approximately 500,000 clones, with approximately 88% found just once. Recruited during active infection, patients (from Seattle) were subsequently followed longitudinally. This clone came up once. The sequencing sample was made of peripheral blood. This receptor was obtained from a woman aged 45 to 65 with COVID-19, enrolled during active disease.

The chain's CDR3 is CASSFSATGSTGELFF. For the CDR3, the DNA is TGTGCCAGCAGCTTCTCTGCGACAGGGAGCACCGGGGAGCTGTTTTTT. J is TRBJ2-2 and V is TRBV7-8, with 7 bases that match TRBD1. V lost 3 bases, J lost 4 bases, and 8 bases stayed unmatched. This CDR3 is 16 amino acids long. Germline V CDR1 and CDR2: SGHVS, FQNEAQ.